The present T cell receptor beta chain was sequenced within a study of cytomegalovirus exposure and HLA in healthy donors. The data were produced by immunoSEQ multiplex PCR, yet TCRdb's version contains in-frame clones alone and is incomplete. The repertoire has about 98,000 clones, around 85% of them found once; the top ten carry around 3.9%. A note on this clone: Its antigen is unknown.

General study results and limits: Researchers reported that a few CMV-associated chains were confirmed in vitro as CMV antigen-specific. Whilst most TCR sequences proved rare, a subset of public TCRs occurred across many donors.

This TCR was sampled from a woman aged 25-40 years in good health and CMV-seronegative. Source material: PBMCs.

CDR3 amino acids: CASSFSGETQYF. Here the CDR3 DNA reads TGTGCCAGCAGCTTTTCGGGGGAGACCCAGTACTTC. The V call is TRBV5-4, the J call TRBJ2-5; D is perhaps TRBD2 (5 bases). CDR3 size: 12 residues. Trimming cost V 2 bases and J 5 bases, with 7 bases left between them. CDR1 SGHNT and CDR2 YYREEE come from the germline V gene (reference sequence).